Included here is one TCR beta chain sequence, with context. Clones were read by immunoSEQ multiplex PCR, and TCRdb kept only the in-frame ones, dropping some. The sample carries roughly 350,000 clones, roughly 90% recorded once. The data originate from a study of blood T cell repertoires in COVID-19. The sequencing input was PBMCs or T cells enriched from blood (not recorded which). This receptor was identified in a woman in her thirties who had recovered from COVID-19.

The CDR3 DNA sequence: TGTGCCAGCATGGCGGTTGAGCAGCCCCAGCATTTT. This translates into CASMAVEQPQHF. This chain joins TRBV28 and TRBJ1-5, with D unclear. Germline V gives CDR1 MDHEN, CDR2 SYDVKM. The CDR3 loop spans 12 amino acids. V lost 7 bases, J lost 7 bases, and 11 bases lay in between.